This T cell receptor beta chain appears in the sequencing data of a study of Graves' ophthalmopathy and Graves' hyperthyroidism. Study conclusions and caveats: Among thyroid clonotypes expanded above 0.001 frequency, most also appeared in blood. Progression of ophthalmopathy was predicted by the model with about 68% sensitivity and 72.22% specificity.

CDR1 and CDR2 (germline): LNHNV, YYDKDF (reference sequence). The CDR3 consists of 14 residues. V dropped 1 base and J dropped 4 bases, with 10 bases sitting between them. Hyperthyroidism cases were recent diagnoses of under 2 months' duration in people aged 18 to 65. Using RNA transcripts, the TCR beta CDR3 regions were amplified. RT-PCR with HTBI primers came first, then second-round multiplex PCR. TCRdb re-derived calls from the multiplex PCR reads in MiXCR, one entry per CDR3 protein. This table holds hundreds of thousands of distinct CDR3 sequences, more than 20% found once. This clonotype showed up many times. Its target is unknown.

The chain is built from TRBV15 and TRBJ1-2, with D tentatively TRBD1 (5 bases). The sequencing sample was made of peripheral blood. The clonotype originates from a woman between 18 and 29 years old with stable Graves' hyperthyroidism. The CDR3 nucleotides read TGTGCCACCAGCAGAGGTAGACAGCTCTATGGCTACACCTTC. Translated: CATSRGRQLYGYTF.